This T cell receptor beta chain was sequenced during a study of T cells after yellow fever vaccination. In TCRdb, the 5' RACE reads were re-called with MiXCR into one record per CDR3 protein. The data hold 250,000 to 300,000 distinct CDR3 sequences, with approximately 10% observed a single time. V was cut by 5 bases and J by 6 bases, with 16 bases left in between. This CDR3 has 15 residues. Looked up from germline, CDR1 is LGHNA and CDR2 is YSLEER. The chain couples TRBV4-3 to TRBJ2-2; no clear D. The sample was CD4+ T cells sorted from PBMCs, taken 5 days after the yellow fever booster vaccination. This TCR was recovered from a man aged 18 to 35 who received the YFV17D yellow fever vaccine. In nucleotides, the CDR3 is TGCGCCAGCAGCTCCCATTTTGGTGGCTCCGGGGAGCTGTTTTTT. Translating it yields CASSSHFGGSGELFF.